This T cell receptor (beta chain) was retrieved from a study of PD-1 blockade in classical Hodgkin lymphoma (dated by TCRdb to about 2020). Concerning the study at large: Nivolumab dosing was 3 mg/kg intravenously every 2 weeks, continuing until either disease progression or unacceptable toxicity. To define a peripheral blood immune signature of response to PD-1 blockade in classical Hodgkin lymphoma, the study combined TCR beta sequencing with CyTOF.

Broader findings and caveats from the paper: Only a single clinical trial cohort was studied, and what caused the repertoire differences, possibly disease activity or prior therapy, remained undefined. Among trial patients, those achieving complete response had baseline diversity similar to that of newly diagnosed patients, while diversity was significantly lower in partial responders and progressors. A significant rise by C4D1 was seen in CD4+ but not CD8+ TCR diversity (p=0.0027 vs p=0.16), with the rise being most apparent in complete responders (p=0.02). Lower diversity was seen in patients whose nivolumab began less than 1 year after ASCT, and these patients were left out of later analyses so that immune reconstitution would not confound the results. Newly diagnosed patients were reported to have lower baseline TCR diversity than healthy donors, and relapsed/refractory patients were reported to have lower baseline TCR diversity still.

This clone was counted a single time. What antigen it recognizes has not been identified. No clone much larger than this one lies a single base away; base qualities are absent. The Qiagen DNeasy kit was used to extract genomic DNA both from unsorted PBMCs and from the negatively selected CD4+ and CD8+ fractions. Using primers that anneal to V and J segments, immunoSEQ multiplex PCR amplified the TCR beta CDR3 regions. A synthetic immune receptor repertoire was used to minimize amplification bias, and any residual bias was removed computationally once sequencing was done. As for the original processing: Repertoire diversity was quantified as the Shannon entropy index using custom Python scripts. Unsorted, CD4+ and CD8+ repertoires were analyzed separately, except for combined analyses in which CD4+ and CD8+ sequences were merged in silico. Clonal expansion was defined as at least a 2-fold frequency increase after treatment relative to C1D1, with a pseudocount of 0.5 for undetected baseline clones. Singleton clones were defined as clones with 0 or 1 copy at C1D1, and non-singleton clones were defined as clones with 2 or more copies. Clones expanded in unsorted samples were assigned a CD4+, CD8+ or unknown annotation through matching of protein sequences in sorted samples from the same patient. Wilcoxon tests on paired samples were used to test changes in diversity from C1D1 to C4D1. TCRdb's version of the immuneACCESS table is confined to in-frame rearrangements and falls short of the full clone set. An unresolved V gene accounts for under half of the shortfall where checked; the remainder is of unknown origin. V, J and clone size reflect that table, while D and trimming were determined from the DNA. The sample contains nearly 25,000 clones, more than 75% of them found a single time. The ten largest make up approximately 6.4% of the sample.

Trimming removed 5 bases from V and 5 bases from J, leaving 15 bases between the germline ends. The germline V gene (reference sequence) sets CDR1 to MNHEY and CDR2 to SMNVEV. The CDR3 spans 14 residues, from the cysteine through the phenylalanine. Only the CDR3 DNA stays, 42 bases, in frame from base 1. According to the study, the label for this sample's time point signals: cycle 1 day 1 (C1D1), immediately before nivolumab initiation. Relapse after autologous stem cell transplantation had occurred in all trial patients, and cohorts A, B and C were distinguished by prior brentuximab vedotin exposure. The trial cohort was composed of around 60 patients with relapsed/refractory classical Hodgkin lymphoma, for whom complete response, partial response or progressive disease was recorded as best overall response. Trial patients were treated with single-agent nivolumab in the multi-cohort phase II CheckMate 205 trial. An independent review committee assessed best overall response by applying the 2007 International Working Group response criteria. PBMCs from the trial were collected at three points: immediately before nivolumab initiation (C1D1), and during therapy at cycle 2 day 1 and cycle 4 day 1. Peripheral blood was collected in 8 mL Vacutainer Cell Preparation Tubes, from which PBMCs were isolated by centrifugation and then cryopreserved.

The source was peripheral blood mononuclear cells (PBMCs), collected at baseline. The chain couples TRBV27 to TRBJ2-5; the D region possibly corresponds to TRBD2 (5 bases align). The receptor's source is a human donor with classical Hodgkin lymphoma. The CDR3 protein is CASSPIPGKETQYF. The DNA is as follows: TGTGCCAGCAGTCCAATCCCGGGGAAGGAGACCCAGTACTTC.